This T cell receptor (beta chain) was sequenced in a study of CD8 T cells in Susac syndrome. The germline V gene encodes CDR1 DFQATT and CDR2 SNEGSKA (reference sequence). CDR3 size: 12 residues. Each multiple sclerosis control was a treatment-naive patient with relapsing-remitting disease that was either stable or active. Negative magnetic isolation gave CD8+ and CD4+ cells; FACS enriched CD8+ TEMRA. Random hexamers primed reverse transcription of about 0.45 to 1 ug RNA. Coverage of TCR beta CDR3 amplification by immunoSEQ multiplex PCR extended to 54 Vbeta and 13 Jbeta. TCRdb reprocessed the immunoSEQ multiplex PCR reads with MiXCR, giving one entry per CDR3 protein. The sample shows about 210,000 distinct CDR3 sequences, around 95% of them seen only once.

The source material was CD4+ T cells from PBMCs. The chain uses TRBV20-1 and TRBJ1-1; perhaps TRBD1 as D (5 bases). This clonotype was sampled from a human donor with multiple sclerosis. The CDR3 protein is CSPRGENTEAFF. CDR3 DNA sequence: TGCAGCCCCCGAGGGGAAAACACTGAAGCTTTCTTT.